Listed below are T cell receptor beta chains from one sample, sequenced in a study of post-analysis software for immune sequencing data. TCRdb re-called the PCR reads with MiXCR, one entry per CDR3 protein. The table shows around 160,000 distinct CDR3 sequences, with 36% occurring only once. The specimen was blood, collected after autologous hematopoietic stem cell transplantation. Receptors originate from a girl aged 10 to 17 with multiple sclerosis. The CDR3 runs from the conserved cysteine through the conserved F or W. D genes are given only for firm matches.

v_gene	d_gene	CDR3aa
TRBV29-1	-	CSADPGTDTQYF
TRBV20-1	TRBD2	CSASESSGSVGSNEQFF
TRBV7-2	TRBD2	CASTSRQGTTQFF
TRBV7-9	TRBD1	CASSVLQGVNTEAFF
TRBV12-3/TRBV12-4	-	CASTTRPWVLVGRNEQFF
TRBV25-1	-	CASSEWGDKQFF
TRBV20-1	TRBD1	CSARTGGQETQYF
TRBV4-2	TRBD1	CASSTDRQETQYF
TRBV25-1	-	CASRPTAYYGYTF
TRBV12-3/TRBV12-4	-	CASSLTGGNQPQHF
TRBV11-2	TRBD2	CASSISSGSFEETQYF
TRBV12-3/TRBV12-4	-	CASSLGSDRADAQYF
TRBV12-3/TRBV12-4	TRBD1	CASNLGQGGSPLHF
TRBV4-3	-	CASNSGPSSYNEQYF
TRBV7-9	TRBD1	CASSPGENRGFNQPQHF
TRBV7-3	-	CASSHQGSNSPLHF
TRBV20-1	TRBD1	CSASAAGGFAETQYF
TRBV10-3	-	CAISLQEARGTDTQYF
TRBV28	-	CASSPGRTQYF
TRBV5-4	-	CASSLAYADEAFF